Below are 25 T cell receptor beta chains sequenced from a single sample in a study of T-cell reconstitution after alpha-beta-depleted transplantation in children. Molecular barcoding with unique molecular identifiers was used for the TCRbeta library. One entry per CDR3 protein results from TCRdb running MiXCR on the PCR reads. The sample lists 200,000 or so distinct CDR3 sequences, 6.3% seen once, with around 4.3% in the top ten. This sample comprised PBMCs, obtained before TCRalphabeta/CD19-depleted stem cell transplant. These receptors all stem from a girl less than two years old with combined immunodeficiency, due to receive a stem cell transplant.

The genes are TRBV3-1 and TRBJ2-1, with 12 bases matching TRBD2. In germline, CDR1 is LGHDT, CDR2 YNNKEL (reference sequence). CDR3 size: 20 residues. V lost 2 bases, J lost 1 base, and 12 bases stayed unmatched. In DNA, the CDR3 is TGTGCCAGCAGCCAACTTGGACTAGCGGGACGCACTAAATCCTACAATGAGCAGTTCTTC. This sequence encodes CASSQLGLAGRTKSYNEQFF.

The chain recombines TRBV11-2 with TRBJ2-2; D remains unclear. The CDR3 is 12 amino acids. Germline CDR1 and CDR2: SGHAT and FQNNGV. Trimming cost V 3 bases and J 12 bases, with 11 bases left between them. CDR3 DNA sequence: TGTGCCAGCAGCTTTGGGAACTCCCAGCTGTTTTTT. The encoded protein is CASSFGNSQLFF.

The rearrangement links TRBV6-2 or TRBV6-3 to TRBJ2-7; 8 bases map to TRBD1. Germline lookup yields CDR1 MNHEY and CDR2 SVGEGT. V trimming: 0 bases; J trimming: 2 bases; junction bases outside the gene matches: 12. The CDR3 spans 18 residues. The CDR3 coding sequence is TGTGCCAGCAGTTACTCAACAGGGGGAGCGGAGAACCCCTACGAGCAGTACTTC. Its protein is CASSYSTGGAENPYEQYF.

The rearrangement uses TRBV20-1 and TRBJ1-3; D remains unclear. This CDR3 contains 12 residues. CDR1 is DFQATT, CDR2 SNEGSKA, per germline (reference sequence). The CDR3 nucleotides are TGCAGACTTGACTTCTCTGGAAACACCATATATTTT. Translation: CRLDFSGNTIYF.

This clonotype has a count of ten or more. In DNA, the CDR3 is TGCAGCGTTCAGAAACAGGGTACGCTAACTGAAGCTTTCTTT. It is translated as CSVQKQGTLTEAFF. The genes are TRBV29-1 and TRBJ1-1; a weak D match, TRBD1 (6 bases). CDR1 and CDR2 (germline): SQVTM, ANQGSEA. The CDR3 loop spans 14 amino acids. Trimming removed 5 bases at V and 5 bases at J, with 18 bases between. Filled out from reference TRBV29-1 and TRBJ1-1, the complete variable domain reads SAVISQKPSRDICQRGTSLTIQCQVDSQVTMMFWYRQQPGQSLTLIATANQGSEATYESGFVIDKFPISRPNLTFSTLTVSNMSPEDSSIYLCSVQKQGTLTEAFFGQGTRLTVV.

The sample holds many counts of this clonotype. The chain is built from TRBV20-1 and TRBJ2-7; the D gene is possibly TRBD1 (5 bases). The germline CDR1 and CDR2 sequences are DFQATT and SNEGSKA (reference sequence). This CDR3 is built from 12 residues. With 4 bases removed from V and 0 bases from J, the gap between germline ends came to 7 bases. The chain's CDR3 is CSAKGVSYEQYF. The CDR3 DNA reads TGCAGTGCTAAAGGGGTCTCCTACGAGCAGTACTTC.

This clonotype was counted at least ten times. The chain combines TRBV4-2 with TRBJ2-5, with unresolved D. Trimming took off 2 bases at V and 3 bases at J, with 10 bases between the two ends. The CDR3 loop spans 14 amino acids. Germline V CDR1 and CDR2: LGHNA, YNFKEQ. The CDR3 sequence: CASSQPSSKETQYF. The DNA for the CDR3 is TGTGCCAGCAGCCAACCGAGTTCCAAAGAGACCCAGTACTTC.

In its sample, this clonotype was seen many times. This rearrangement joins TRBV4-3 to TRBJ2-1, with TRBD2 matching over 8 bases. The length of the CDR3 is 14 residues. V was clipped by 1 base and J by 10 bases; unmatched bases: 6. Per germline, CDR1 LGHNA and CDR2 YSLEER. DNA of the CDR3: TGCGCCAGCAGCCAAGGCGGGACTAGGAACGAGCAGTTCTTC. Translating it yields CASSQGGTRNEQFF.

The chain is built from TRBV5-5 and TRBJ2-5; the D gene is possibly TRBD1 (6 bases). The CDR3 is 14 residues long. Germline V gene sequence: CDR1 SGHKS, CDR2 YYEKEE (reference sequence). Trimming took off 6 bases at V and 1 base at J, with 13 bases between the two ends. The CDR3 nucleotides read TGTGCCAGCATCCTAGGCAGGGGCCAAGAGACCCAGTACTTC. Translating gives CASILGRGQETQYF.

This clonotype appeared many times. This chain joins TRBV20-1 and TRBJ2-2; a weak D match, TRBD2 (6 bases). V was pared by 6 bases and J by 3 bases, with 11 bases between. CDR3 length: 13 residues. Germline V gene sequence: CDR1 DFQATT, CDR2 SNEGSKA (reference sequence). DNA of the CDR3: TGCAGTGCCCGTAGCGGTTACACCGGGGAGCTGTTTTTT. Translated: CSARSGYTGELFF.

At least ten counts were recorded for this clonotype. J is TRBJ2-7 and V is TRBV7-9; D is unclear. The CDR3 spans 15 residues. Deletions cut 5 bases from V and 6 bases from J, with 20 bases between. CDR1 is SEHNR and CDR2 is FQNEAQ in the germline V gene (reference sequence). CDR3 residues: CASSILEQSPGEQYF. For the CDR3, the DNA is TGTGCCAGCAGCATCCTGGAACAGTCCCCAGGCGAGCAGTACTTC.

This clonotype was counted many times. The rearrangement uses TRBV29-1 and TRBJ2-3; the D gene is possibly TRBD2 (5 bases). Germline assignment: CDR1 SQVTM and CDR2 ANQGSEA. Trimming removed 3 bases at V and 4 bases at J, with 17 bases between. The CDR3 extends over 15 amino acids. The CDR3 coding sequence is TGCAGCGTTGATCGGAGGAGTAAAACCTCAGATACGCAGTATTTT. Translation: CSVDRRSKTSDTQYF.

The sample holds many counts of this clonotype. CDR3 DNA sequence: TGCGCCAGCAGCCAATATATGTGGGAGACCCAGTACTTC. This codes for CASSQYMWETQYF. The chain combines TRBV4-1 with TRBJ2-5, with no clear D. The CDR3 has 13 residues. V was shortened by 2 bases and J by 5 bases, with 9 bases between the two germline ends. Per the germline V gene, CDR1 is MGHRA and CDR2 is YSYEKL.

This clonotype was seen more than once but under ten times. The chain combines TRBV5-5 with TRBJ1-5, with a weak D call TRBD1 (5 bases). The CDR3 sequence is 15 residues long. Trimming cost V 0 bases and J 4 bases, with 11 bases left between them. The V gene's germline CDR1 is SGHKS and CDR2 YYEKEE (reference sequence). The chain's CDR3 is CASSLVPGANQPQHF. The CDR3 region has the DNA TGTGCCAGCAGCTTGGTCCCTGGGGCTAATCAGCCCCAGCATTTT.

Many counts were recorded for this clonotype. The genes are TRBV7-9 and TRBJ2-3; D unresolved. Germline CDR1 reads SEHNR; CDR2 reads FQNEAQ (reference sequence). Trimming pared 5 bases from V and 3 bases from J, leaving 9 bases between. The CDR3 loop spans 13 amino acids. Written as DNA, the CDR3 is TGTGCCAGCAGCGAGCAGGCTACAGATACGCAGTATTTT. Protein: CASSEQATDTQYF.

This clonotype was observed many times. V and J are TRBV20-1 and TRBJ2-1; D might be TRBD1 (6 bases). Germline-derived CDR1 and CDR2 are DFQATT and SNEGSKA (reference sequence). CDR3 length: 15 residues. Trimming pared 5 bases from V and 0 bases from J, leaving 14 bases between. The CDR3 DNA follows: TGCAGTGCTGAACAGGGCTTTAGCTCCTACAATGAGCAGTTCTTC. Its translation is CSAEQGFSSYNEQFF.

About this clonotype itself: A much larger clone differs from this one at a single base, so this may be a read error. This rearrangement joins TRBV7-8 to TRBJ2-3, with D perhaps matching TRBD2 (5 bases). CDR3 length: 17 amino acids. Germline lookup yields CDR1 SGHVS and CDR2 FQNEAQ. Between the trimmed V and J ends, which lost 7 bases and 0 bases, there was a span of 20 bases. This CDR3 reads CASIHRTIRESTDTQYF. DNA for the CDR3: TGTGCCAGCATCCACCGCACTATACGGGAAAGCACAGATACGCAGTATTTT.

This clonotype was picked up many times. The chain recombines TRBV15 with TRBJ2-3; 7 bases are a match to TRBD2. From germline, CDR1 is LNHNV and CDR2 YYDKDF (reference sequence). Unmatched junction bases numbered 9, after V lost 3 bases and J lost 0 bases. The CDR3 runs to 17 residues. The CDR3 DNA reads TGTGCCACCAGCAGTCAGCCGGCGGGAGTTAGCACAGATACGCAGTATTTT. Its protein product is CATSSQPAGVSTDTQYF.

In this sample, this clonotype turned up many times. The chain couples TRBV20-1 to TRBJ2-1; 12 bases align to TRBD2. Germline lookup yields CDR1 DFQATT and CDR2 SNEGSKA (reference sequence). The CDR3 extends over 15 amino acids. J was trimmed by 8 bases and V by 5 bases; bases with no gene match: 10. For the CDR3, the DNA is TGCAGTGCTCCTAGCGGGAGGGCCATAGAGGATGAGCAGTTCTTC. This gives the protein CSAPSGRAIEDEQFF.

The table lists this clonotype with many counts. The rearrangement uses TRBV3-1 and TRBJ2-2, with 7 bases matching TRBD2. Germline CDR1 is LGHDT and CDR2 is YNNKEL (reference sequence). With 2 bases clipped from V and 4 bases from J, the junction kept 13 bases outside the gene matches. The CDR3 extends over 18 amino acids. CDR3 residues: CASSQREAGLLGTGELFF. CDR3 sequence (DNA): TGTGCCAGCAGCCAAAGGGAAGCGGGATTACTGGGCACCGGGGAGCTGTTTTTT.

This clonotype occurred many times. The chain links TRBV6-5 to TRBJ1-1; TRBD1 aligns across 8 bases. CDR3 length: 13 amino acids. The V gene's germline CDR1 is MNHEY and CDR2 SVGAGI. V trimming: 6 bases; J trimming: 6 bases; junction bases outside the gene matches: 6. The chain's CDR3 is CASSRGTGSEAFF. The CDR3 DNA reads as TGTGCCAGCAGCCGCGGGACAGGCTCTGAAGCTTTCTTT.

This clonotype was recorded many times. This chain uses TRBV15 with TRBJ2-6; tentatively, D is TRBD2 (5 bases). The ends were cut back, 8 bases at V and 4 bases at J, with 12 bases in the middle. CDR3 length: 14 residues. CDR1 is LNHNV and CDR2 is YYDKDF in the germline V gene (reference sequence). The chain's CDR3 is CATQRVDGANVLTF. In DNA form, the CDR3 reads TGTGCCACCCAGAGGGTTGACGGGGCCAACGTCCTGACTTTC.

This clonotype was counted at least ten times. The chain employs TRBV12-3 or TRBV12-4 and TRBJ2-2; a weak D match, TRBD1 (6 bases). The V end was cut by 5 bases, the J end by 8 bases, with 15 bases between. The CDR3 consists of 14 residues. The CDR3 loop is CASSPRTAWGELFF. The CDR3 bases are TGTGCCAGCAGTCCCCGGACAGCTTGGGGGGAGCTGTTTTTT.

This clonotype was found many times. The CDR3: CASSQEFPAGISTPQHF. The CDR3 nucleotides are TGTGCCAGCAGCCAAGAATTTCCGGCAGGGATCTCCACGCCCCAGCATTTT. This chain connects TRBV3-1 to TRBJ1-5, with a tentative D call TRBD1 (5 bases). The ends were cut back, 0 bases at V and 9 bases at J, with 21 bases in the middle. CDR3 size: 17 residues. Germline V CDR1 and CDR2: LGHDT, YNNKEL (reference sequence).

This clonotype has at least ten counts. V is TRBV12-3 or TRBV12-4 and J is TRBJ1-6, with D unclear. V was clipped by 7 bases and J by 0 bases, with 4 bases between them. The CDR3 totals 13 residues. The CDR3 nucleotides read TGTGCCAGCACCCTCTCCTATAATTCACCCCTCCACTTT. Protein product: CASTLSYNSPLHF.